The present T cell receptor beta chain was sequenced within a study of T-cell reconstitution after alpha-beta-depleted transplantation in children. Study-level points and caveats: Expanded graft clones numbering several hundred reportedly gave rise to alpha-beta T cells about two months after transplant. Surviving recipient T cells and thymic progenitors accounted for the high day-60 TCRbeta diversity observed in some patients. Newly made T cells mostly supplied T-cell counts and diversity one year after transplant.

As for this clonotype: Its target is not known.

TCRbeta library preparation incorporated unique molecular identifiers. TCRdb reprocessed the PCR reads via MiXCR and lists one record per CDR3 protein. Found here are a few hundred thousand distinct CDR3 sequences, over 20% of them singletons; the top ten hold around a third. The germline CDR1 and CDR2 sequences are LNHNV and YYDKDF (reference sequence). The CDR3 is 13 residues long. The V and J ends lost 4 bases and 8 bases respectively, with 12 bases between them. The chain employs TRBV15 and TRBJ2-1; D ambiguous. Here the sequenced sample was PBMCs, taken before TCRalphabeta/CD19-depleted stem cell transplant. This clonotype originated in a boy under three years old with Wiskott-Aldrich syndrome, due to receive a stem cell transplant. In nucleotides, the CDR3 is TGTGCCACCAGCAAGAACCCGTTAGATGAGCAGTTCTTC. Translating it yields CATSKNPLDEQFF.